This TCR beta chain is drawn from a study of T cell responses to AZD1222 COVID-19 vaccine (dated by TCRdb to about 2021). For the study in its entirety: TCR sequencing covered over 230 trial participants: 200 to 210 given two doses of AZD1222 and about 26 given two doses of MenACWY control vaccine. Trial participants were enrolled into age subgroups of 18-55, 56-69 and 70-plus years, which contained around 140, 26 and 57 TCR-sequenced participants, respectively. General conclusions and limits of the study: In the small 56-69-year group, the increase in depth fell short of significance, most likely because of low power. Reportedly, almost half of the unique spike-specific TCRs recognized epitopes lying outside the regions that are mutated in the B.1.351 and B.1.1.7 variants. After two AZD1222 doses, spike-specific TCR breadth and depth were significantly higher than at day 0 and than in MenACWY recipients. Because no day 14 peak-response samples were available, repertoires were characterized only after the peak T cell response. The whole spike protein was spanned by vaccine-associated CD4 TCRs, and dominant responses were seen in regions 160-218 and 743-854. Only five or six AZD1222 recipients were SARS-CoV-2 seropositive at baseline, limiting conclusions about previously exposed vaccinees. Participants were mostly white British, with more females than males. The authors suggested clonal diversity may have been underestimated.

The germline V gene provides CDR1 SGHRS and CDR2 YFSETQ. The junction shows trimming of 1 base on V and 9 bases on J, and the gene matches do not reach 16 bases of it. The CDR3 measures 16 amino acids from cysteine to phenylalanine. The CDR3 DNA has 48 bases and is translated from base 1. Remarks on this clone: The target of this receptor is not known. No much larger clonotype is one base removed from it; base qualities were not supplied.

The intended sense of this specimen's time point label: about 28 days (+/-7) after the second vaccine dose. AZD1222 recipients whose second dose came at about 4 weeks and those whose second dose came at about 12 weeks were combined into one group, since spike-specific TCR depth and breadth did not differ between the two schedules. Vaccinee samples were obtained from the UK trials COV001 and COV002, which included a single-blind randomized controlled phase 2/3 trial of AZD1222 (ChAdOx1 nCoV-19) in healthy adults. For TCRbeta chain sequencing, PBMC samples were collected from trial participants at day 0 and at day 28 after the second dose. The CDR3 regions of human TCRbeta chains were analyzed by immunosequencing. Per the original workflow: Repertoire TCRs were matched against a reference library of SARS-CoV-2-specific TCRs generated with the MIRA antigen-specificity platform. Breadth meant the fraction of unique TCRs that were SARS-CoV-2-associated, whereas depth meant the fraction of total T cells that were SARS-CoV-2-associated. Using the MIRA data, each spike-specific TCR was mapped to the spike region that the TCR reacts to and placed in a CD4 or CD8 class. Log10-transformed breadth and depth values were compared by one-way ANOVA with Sidak's multiple comparisons tests. TCRdb re-hosts the immuneACCESS table, in-frame sequences only. Its copies lack some clones; in the studies checked, an unresolved V gene accounts for under half of them, and the cause for the rest is not known. Clone size and the V and J calls come from that table; the DNA yielded D and trimming. For this sample the table gives over 120,000 clones, of which roughly 89% were detected only once. The ten largest clones capture 1.5% to 2% of the sample.

Recombination joined TRBV5-1 with TRBJ2-7; 7 nucleotides in the junction match TRBD2. The input for sequencing was peripheral blood, taken 28 days after the second AZD1222 dose. The sequence derives from an adult who received the AZD1222 COVID-19 vaccine. CDR3 sequence: CASSLRSAGDLRRQYF. The nucleotide sequence reads as follows: TGCGCCAGCAGCTTGCGGTCGGCGGGAGACCTTCGCCGGCAGTACTTC.